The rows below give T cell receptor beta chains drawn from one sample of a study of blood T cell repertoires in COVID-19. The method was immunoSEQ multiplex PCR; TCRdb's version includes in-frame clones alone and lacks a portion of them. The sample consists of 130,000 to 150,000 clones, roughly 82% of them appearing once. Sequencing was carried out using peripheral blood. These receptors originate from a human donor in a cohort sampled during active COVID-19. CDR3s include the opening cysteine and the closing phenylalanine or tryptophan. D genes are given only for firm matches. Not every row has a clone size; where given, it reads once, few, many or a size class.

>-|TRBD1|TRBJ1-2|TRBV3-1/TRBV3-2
TGTGCCAGCAGCCAACTAGACAGGGGGAGTGGCTATGGCTACACCTTC
CASSQLDRGSGYGYTF
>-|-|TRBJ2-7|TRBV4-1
TGCGCCAGCAGCCAAGGGACACAACTGTACGAGCAGTACTTC
CASSQGTQLYEQYF
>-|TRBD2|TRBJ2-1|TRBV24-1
TGTGCCACAGAGAGCGGGGGGAGCTCCTACAATGAGCAGTTCTTC
CATESGGSSYNEQFF
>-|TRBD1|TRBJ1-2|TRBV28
TGTGCCAGCAGTTTAGCCGGGACAGGGGACTATGGCTACACCTTC
CASSLAGTGDYGYTF
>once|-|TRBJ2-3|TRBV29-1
TGCAGCGTTGACGGAGGGACAGATACGCAGTATTTT
CSVDGGTDTQYF
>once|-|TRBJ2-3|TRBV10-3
TGTGCCACCGTGGTAGCGATGCTTGGCACAGATACGCAGTATTTT
CATVVAMLGTDTQYF
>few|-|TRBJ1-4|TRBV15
TGTGCCACCAGCAGAGATTTAGGGTTTACAGGAAGCTACCCAACTAATGAAAAACTGTTTTTT
CATSRDLGFTGSYPTNEKLFF
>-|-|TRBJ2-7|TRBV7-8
TGTGCCAGCAGCCCACTGGTCAGGGCCGACTCCTACGAGCAGTACTTC
CASSPLVRADSYEQYF
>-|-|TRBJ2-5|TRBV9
TGTGCCAGCAGCGGTAATGTTTGGCAGGGCGGGACCCAGTACTTC
CASSGNVWQGGTQYF
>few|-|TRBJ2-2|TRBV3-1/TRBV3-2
TGTGCCAGCACGAGGGAGCCCGGGGAGCTGTTTTTT
CASTREPGELFF
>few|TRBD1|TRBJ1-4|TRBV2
TGTGCCAGCAGTGGGGGACAGGGGGCAGCTAATGAAAAACTGTTTTTT
CASSGGQGAANEKLFF
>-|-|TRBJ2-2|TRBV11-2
TGTGCCAGCAGCTTCAGCGGTGGCAGGTCCTCCGGGGAGCTGTTTTTT
CASSFSGGRSSGELFF
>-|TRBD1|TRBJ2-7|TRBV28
TGTGCCAGCAGTCCCCCCGACAGGGGAGTGCAGTACTTC
CASSPPDRGVQYF
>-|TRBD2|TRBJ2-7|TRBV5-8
TGTGCCAGCAGCTTGTCGAAGACTAGCGGGGGGCCCAACTCCTACGAGCAGTACTTC
CASSLSKTSGGPNSYEQYF
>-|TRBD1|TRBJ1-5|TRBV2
TGTGCCAGCAGTTCCGGTAGGACAGGTCAAAGTCAGCCCCAGCATTTT
CASSSGRTGQSQPQHF
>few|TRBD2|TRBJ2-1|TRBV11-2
TGTGCCAGCAGCCCCGGGACTAGCGCCTACAATGAGCAGTTCTTC
CASSPGTSAYNEQFF
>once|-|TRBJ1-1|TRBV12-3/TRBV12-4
TGTGCCAGCGTCCCCTCGAGGGACACTGAAGCTTTCTTT
CASVPSRDTEAFF
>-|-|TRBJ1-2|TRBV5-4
TGTGCCAGCAGCCGGCCACAGGACTATGGCTACACCTTC
CASSRPQDYGYTF
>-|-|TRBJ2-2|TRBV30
TGTGCCTGGAGTGTAATCGGCACCGGGGAGCTGTTTTTT
CAWSVIGTGELFF
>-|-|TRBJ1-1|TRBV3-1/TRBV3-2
TGTGCCAGCAGCCAAGCAGGGCGGGGAACTGAAGCTTTCTTT
CASSQAGRGTEAFF
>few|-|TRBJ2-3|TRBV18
TGTGCCAGCCTTACTACCCTTGGAACAGATACGCAGTATTTT
CASLTTLGTDTQYF
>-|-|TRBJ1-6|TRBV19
TGTGCCAGTAGGTCTATACAGGGAACGTCGGATTCACCCCTCCACTTT
CASRSIQGTSDSPLHF
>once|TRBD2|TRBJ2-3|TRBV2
TGTGCCTCGGGACGGCGGGAGACGGATACGCAGTATTTT
CASGRRETDTQYF
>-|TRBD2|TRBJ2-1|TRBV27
TGTGCCAGCAGCCTAGCGGGGGGGGACTCCTACAATGAGCAGTTCTTC
CASSLAGGDSYNEQFF
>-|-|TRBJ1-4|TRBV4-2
TGTGCCAGCAGCCAAGGTGGGGGGGGCGGAGGAGGTCAAGGAAAACTGTTTTTT
CASSQGGGGGGGQGKLFF
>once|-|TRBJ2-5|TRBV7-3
TGTGCCAGCAGCCTTCGGACAGAAGAGACCCAGTACTTC
CASSLRTEETQYF
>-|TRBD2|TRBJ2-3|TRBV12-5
TGTGCTAGTGGTTTGGGACTAGCGGGAGGGTTCGGCACAGATACGCAGTATTTT
CASGLGLAGGFGTDTQYF
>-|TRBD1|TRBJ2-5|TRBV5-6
TGTGCCAGCAGCAGGCAGGGGGCGACAGAGACCCAGTACTTC
CASSRQGATETQYF
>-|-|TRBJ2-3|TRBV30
TGTGCCTGGAGTGTTTGGGGGGGCCGGAGAGATACGCAGTATTTT
CAWSVWGGRRDTQYF
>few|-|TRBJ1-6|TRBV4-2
TGTGCCAGCAGCCGAACCGTCGGACAGAATTCACCCCTCCACTTT
CASSRTVGQNSPLHF
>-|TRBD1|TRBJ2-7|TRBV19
TGTGCCACCCGAGGACAGGGCAACGAGCAGTACTTC
CATRGQGNEQYF
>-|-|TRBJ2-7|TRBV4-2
TGTGCCAGCAGCCAAGATCAAACAGCCTACGAGCAGTACTTC
CASSQDQTAYEQYF
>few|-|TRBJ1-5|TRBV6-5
TGTGCCAGCAGTTACGGGCAGGGAGGCCAGCCCCAGCATTTT
CASSYGQGGQPQHF
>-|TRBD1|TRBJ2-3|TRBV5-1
TGCGCCAGCACCCATGAGGGACAGGGGACAGATACGCAGTATTTT
CASTHEGQGTDTQYF
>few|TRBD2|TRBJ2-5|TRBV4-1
TGCGCCAGCAGCCCCGGGGGGTCGGGGGTCCGGGAGACCCAGTACTTC
CASSPGGSGVRETQYF
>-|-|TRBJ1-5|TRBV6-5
TGTGCCTCCCGCGGGCAGAGTGATCAGCCCCAGCATTTT
CASRGQSDQPQHF
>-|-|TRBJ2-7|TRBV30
TGTGCCTGGAGTTTGGGGGGGGCGAGCTCCTACGAGCAGTACTTC
CAWSLGGASSYEQYF
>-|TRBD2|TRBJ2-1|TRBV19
TGTGCCAGTAGTATCTACGCTAGCGGGGTTGAGCAGTTCTTC
CASSIYASGVEQFF
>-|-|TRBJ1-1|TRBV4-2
TGTGCCAGCAAACCAGGGAGGGGCGCCCCTTCGGACACTGAAGCTTTCTTT
CASKPGRGAPSDTEAFF
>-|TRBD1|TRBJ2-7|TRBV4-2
TGTGCCAGCAGCTCGCCCGGGACAGGGGGTTACGAGCAGTACTTC
CASSSPGTGGYEQYF
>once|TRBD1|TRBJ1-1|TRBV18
TGTGCCAGCTCACCACGACAGGGGAACACTGAAGCTTTCTTT
CASSPRQGNTEAFF
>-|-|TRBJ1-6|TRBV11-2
TGTGCCAGCAGCGCCGTCCGGACAGTTAATTCACCCCTCCACTTT
CASSAVRTVNSPLHF
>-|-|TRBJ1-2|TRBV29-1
TGCAGCGTTGTGAGCGGACCCAACTACACCTTC
CSVVSGPNYTF
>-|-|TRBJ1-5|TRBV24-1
TGTGCCACCAGTGTTGCCTTCGGGCCCCAGCATTTT
CATSVAFGPQHF
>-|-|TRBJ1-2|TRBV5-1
TGCGCCAGCAGCTTGATTGCAGGGGAAAGCGGAGGCTACACCTTC
CASSLIAGESGGYTF
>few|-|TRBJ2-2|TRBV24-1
TGTGCCACCAGTGATCGACAGGCCGTGAACACCGGGGAGCTGTTTTTT
CATSDRQAVNTGELFF
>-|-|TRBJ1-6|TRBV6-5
TGTGCCAGCAGTTACTCAGGGGCGGATGGACCCCTCCACTTT
CASSYSGADGPLHF